Below are 6 T cell receptor beta chains sequenced from a single sample in a study of T cells after yellow fever vaccination. TCRdb reprocessed the 5' RACE reads via MiXCR and lists one record per CDR3 protein. In the table there are about 180,000 distinct CDR3 sequences, 6.2% of which are singletons. Material: CD4+ T cells sorted from PBMCs, obtained on the day of the first yellow fever vaccination. The receptors derive from a man aged 18 to 29 who received the YFV17D yellow fever vaccine.

This clonotype was seen only a few times. V and J are TRBV18 and TRBJ1-1; no definite D call. The V gene's germline CDR1 is KGHSH and CDR2 LQKENI. This CDR3 is 13 amino acids long. The V end was cut by 3 bases, the J end by 7 bases, with 12 bases between. The CDR3 reads CASSPLAGSEAFF. The CDR3 DNA reads as TGTGCCAGCTCACCCCTGGCGGGGAGTGAAGCTTTCTTT.

This clonotype was observed many times. This chain links TRBV3-1 with TRBJ2-5, with 7 bases matching TRBD1. Trimming removed 4 bases from V and 5 bases from J; junction bases left unmatched: 13. Per germline, CDR1 LGHDT and CDR2 YNNKEL (reference sequence). This CDR3 is 16 amino acids long. Here the CDR3 DNA reads TGTGCCAGCAGCCGCGACGGGACAGACCCCATGGAGACCCAGTACTTC. It is translated as CASSRDGTDPMETQYF.

The CDR3 coding sequence is TGTGCCAGCAGCTCTTGGACTAGCGGGAGTAGCACAGATACGCAGTATTTT. This gives the protein CASSSWTSGSSTDTQYF. The chain recombines TRBV7-2 with TRBJ2-3; the match to TRBD2 covers 13 bases. After removal of 4 bases from V and 0 bases from J, the junction contained 4 bases not matched to a gene. The CDR3 covers 17 residues. Germline V CDR1 and CDR2: SGHTA, FQGNSA.

This clonotype was detected many times. The chain employs TRBV11-2 and TRBJ1-2; D is unresolved. V lost 3 bases, J lost 2 bases, and 13 bases lay in between. Germline V gives CDR1 SGHAT, CDR2 FQNNGV. This CDR3 region has 15 residues. CDR3 in amino acids: CASSLVATGNYGYTF. CDR3 DNA sequence: TGTGCCAGCAGCTTGGTAGCTACGGGAAACTATGGCTACACCTTC.

This clonotype occurred many times. One end of the junction is discordant with germline, which a read error may explain. This chain links TRBV12-3 or TRBV12-4 with TRBJ2-2, with D perhaps being TRBD1 or TRBD2 (5 bases each). CDR3 size: 14 residues. CDR3 in amino acids: CASRRSGRTGELFF. For the CDR3, the DNA is TGTGCCAGCAGACGGTCAGGGAGAACCGGGGAGTTGTTTTTT.

Details on this clonotype: Just one base apart from a much larger clone, this may be a read error. The chain couples TRBV5-1 to TRBJ2-5; 8 nucleotides align to TRBD2. The germline V gene encodes CDR1 SGHRS and CDR2 YFSETQ. V lost 0 bases, J lost 5 bases, and 9 bases stayed unmatched. CDR3 length: 16 amino acids. CDR3 sequence (DNA): TGCGCCAGCAGCTTGGAAATTAGCGGGGCCCACGAGACCCAGTACTTC. Protein sequence: CASSLEISGAHETQYF.